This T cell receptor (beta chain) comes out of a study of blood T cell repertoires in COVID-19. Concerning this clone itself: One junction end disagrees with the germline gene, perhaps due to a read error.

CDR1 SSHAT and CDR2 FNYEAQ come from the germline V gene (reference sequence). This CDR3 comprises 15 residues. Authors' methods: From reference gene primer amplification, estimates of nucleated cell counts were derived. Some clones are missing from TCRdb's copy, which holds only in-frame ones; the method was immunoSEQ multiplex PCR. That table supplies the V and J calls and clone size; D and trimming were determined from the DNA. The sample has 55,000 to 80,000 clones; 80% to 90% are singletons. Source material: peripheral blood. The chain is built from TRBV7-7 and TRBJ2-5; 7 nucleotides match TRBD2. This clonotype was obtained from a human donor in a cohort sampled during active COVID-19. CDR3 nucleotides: TGTGCTAGCAGTTTAACCCCCAGCGGGGAAGAGACCCAGTACTTC. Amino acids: CASSLTPSGEETQYF.